This passage covers 22 T cell receptor beta chains from one sample sequenced in a study of blood T cell repertoires in COVID-19. Some clones are missing from TCRdb's copy, which holds only in-frame ones; the method was immunoSEQ multiplex PCR. The data show roughly 330,000 clones, with around 89% seen just once and roughly 4% held by the top ten. The sample taken for sequencing was peripheral blood. The receptor source for this set is a woman in her forties or fifties with active or convalescent COVID-19.

The CDR3 nucleotides are TGTGCCAGCAGCGGAGGGACAGATCCAGTATCCTACGAGCAGTACTTC. Its protein product is CASSGGTDPVSYEQYF. The V call is TRBV21-1, the J call TRBJ2-7; the table's D call TRBD1 went unverified against the DNA. TRBV21-1 is reported as a pseudogene. CDR3 length equals 16 residues.

This chain connects TRBV18 to TRBJ2-7, with D tentatively TRBD2 (6 bases). V lost 1 base, J lost 2 bases, and 6 bases lay in between. In germline, CDR1 is KGHSH, CDR2 LQKENI. This CDR3 has 13 residues. CDR3 protein: CASSPRTTYEQYF. The CDR3 DNA reads TGTGCCAGCTCACCACGGACTACCTACGAGCAGTACTTC.

V gene TRBV15 combines with J gene TRBJ1-5; D remains ambiguous. The germline gives CDR1 LNHNV, CDR2 YYDKDF (reference sequence). The length of the CDR3 is 15 residues. Trimming pared 0 bases from V and 7 bases from J, leaving 13 bases between. CDR3 protein: CATSRDRAGYQPQHF. In DNA form, the CDR3 reads TGTGCCACCAGCAGAGATCGGGCGGGCTACCAGCCCCAGCATTTT.

This sequence joins TRBV3-1 (or the pseudogene TRBV3-2) and TRBJ2-3; 7 positions match TRBD2. The CDR3 has 16 amino acids. V lost 4 bases and J lost 3; bases outside the gene matches: 10. The germline V gene encodes CDR1 LGHDT and CDR2 YNNKEL (reference sequence). DNA for the CDR3: TGTGCCAGCAGCCGGCGTGGGGGGGGAGTGACAGATACGCAGTATTTT. Translating gives CASSRRGGGVTDTQYF.

V and J are TRBV2 and TRBJ1-1, with D unclear. Germline CDR1 is SNHLY and CDR2 is FYNNEI. V gave up 7 bases and J gave up 5 bases, with 8 bases separating them. This CDR3 region has 11 residues. The CDR3 nucleotides are TGTGCCAGCAACACCCGAACTGAAGCTTTCTTT. It codes for CASNTRTEAFF.

V usage is TRBV2 and J usage is TRBJ2-7; D might be TRBD2 (5 bases). Deletions cut 3 bases from V and 3 bases from J, with 9 bases between. The CDR3 totals 13 residues. Per germline, CDR1 SNHLY and CDR2 FYNNEI. CDR3 coding DNA: TGTGCCAGCAGTGACCAGCGGAGCTACGAGCAGTACTTC. This gives the protein CASSDQRSYEQYF.

This clone was seen only a few times. This sequence joins TRBV4-1 and TRBJ1-1; 8 bases fit TRBD1. Germline values: CDR1 MGHRA, CDR2 YSYEKL. This CDR3 comprises 15 residues. V lost 1 base and J lost 1; bases outside the gene matches: 2. CDR3 residues: CASSQVGTGNTEAFF. For the CDR3, the DNA is TGCGCCAGCAGCCAAGTGGGGACAGGGAACACTGAAGCTTTCTTT.

This clone was counted only a few times. This sequence joins TRBV6-2 or TRBV6-3 and TRBJ2-7; 7 nucleotides match TRBD2. Per germline, CDR1 MNHEY and CDR2 SVGEGT. Germline trimming cut 2 bases from V and 5 bases from J; bases unmatched to any gene: 3. The CDR3 consists of 13 residues. The CDR3 DNA is TGTGCCAGCAGTTACGTGGGAGGGAACGAGCAGTACTTC. It yields the protein CASSYVGGNEQYF.

This chain uses TRBV2 with TRBJ1-5; D is unclear. Between the trimmed V and J ends, which lost 8 bases and 0 bases, there was a span of 14 bases. Germline V lookup: CDR1 SNHLY, CDR2 FYNNEI. The CDR3 is 15 residues long. CDR3 amino acids: CASSTEGSSNQPQHF. The CDR3 DNA sequence: TGTGCCAGCTCTACCGAGGGAAGTAGCAATCAGCCCCAGCATTTT.

This chain joins TRBV4-1 and TRBJ2-5; D unresolved. This CDR3 is 13 amino acids long. V gave up 1 base and J gave up 0 bases, with 3 bases separating them. Germline values: CDR1 MGHRA, CDR2 YSYEKL. The DNA for the CDR3 is TGCGCCAGCAGCCAAGCTCACCAAGAGACCCAGTACTTC. Translating it yields CASSQAHQETQYF.

The chain employs TRBV10-3 and TRBJ2-3; D is unresolved. The V end lost 11 bases, the J end lost 2 bases, and 11 bases lay between the germline ends. CDR1 and CDR2 from the germline V gene are ENHRY and SYGVKD. The CDR3 runs to 12 residues. This chain's CDR3 is CALSQDTDTQYF. The CDR3 nucleotides read TGTGCCCTATCTCAGGACACAGATACGCAGTATTTT.

Worth noting for this clone: The junction and the germline gene differ at one end; a read error may be behind it. The CDR3 nucleotides read TGTGCTAGCAGCCCTGGACTAGCGGGCGGAGAGACCCAGTACTTC. Amino acid sequence: CASSPGLAGGETQYF. The V and J genes are TRBV7-7 and TRBJ2-5; the match to TRBD2 covers 11 bases. Germline assignment: CDR1 SSHAT and CDR2 FNYEAQ (reference sequence). The CDR3 is made up of 15 amino acids.

V usage is TRBV18 and J usage is TRBJ2-7; 11 bases line up with TRBD1. This CDR3 is 15 amino acids long. CDR1 KGHSH and CDR2 LQKENI come from the germline V gene. With 4 bases clipped from V and 7 bases from J, the junction kept 9 bases outside the gene matches. The CDR3 coding sequence is TGTGCCAGCTCACTATCCGGACAGGGGGCGGGAGAGCAGTACTTC. As protein: CASSLSGQGAGEQYF.

The chain uses TRBV5-1 and TRBJ1-2; maybe TRBD1 (6 bases). The V end was cut by 0 bases, the J end by 8 bases, with 23 bases between. The CDR3 runs 17 residues. Germline assignment: CDR1 SGHRS and CDR2 YFSETQ. For the CDR3, the DNA is TGCGCCAGCAGCTTGGATTCCAGGGGTACCCCATCGGAAGGCTACACCTTC. It is translated as CASSLDSRGTPSEGYTF.

The chain uses TRBV14 and TRBJ1-1; D gene ambiguous. Per germline, CDR1 SGHDN and CDR2 FVKESK. V shed 2 bases and J shed 4 bases, with 11 bases lying between them. The CDR3 has 14 residues. This CDR3 is CASSQLQARTEAFF. As DNA, the CDR3 is TGTGCCAGCAGCCAACTTCAGGCGCGCACTGAAGCTTTCTTT.

The rearrangement uses TRBV29-1 and TRBJ2-2; 7 nucleotides align to TRBD2. The length of the CDR3 is 13 residues. CDR1 and CDR2 (germline): SQVTM, ANQGSEA. The J segment lost 7 bases and the V segment lost 6 bases, leaving 8 bases of the junction unmatched. The DNA for the CDR3 is TGCAGCGTGGCGGGAGTCCGGGTCGGGGAGCTGTTTTTT. This encodes CSVAGVRVGELFF.

Only one count was recorded for this clone. The chain is built from TRBV11-1 and TRBJ2-3; D might be TRBD2 (5 bases). The germline V gene encodes CDR1 SGHAT and CDR2 FQDESV (reference sequence). V was clipped by 8 bases and J by 5 bases, with 11 bases between them. The CDR3 loop spans 12 amino acids. The DNA for the CDR3 is TGTGCCAGCCGGCCGGCGGGAGATACGCAGTATTTT. Translated, it gives CASRPAGDTQYF.

This clone was counted once. V and J are TRBV7-9 and TRBJ2-3; 7 bases fit TRBD1. Unmatched junction bases numbered 3, after V lost 1 base and J lost 5 bases. The CDR3 has 14 residues. CDR1 and CDR2 (germline): SEHNR, FQNEAQ (reference sequence). Written as DNA, the CDR3 is TGTGCCAGCAGCTTAGGACAGGGTGGAGATACGCAGTATTTT. Encoded protein: CASSLGQGGDTQYF.

Worth noting for this clone: Other DNA sequences of this sample code for an identical CDR3. The CDR3 sequence: CASSLGTGNTGELFF. CDR3 DNA sequence: TGCGCCAGCAGCTTGGGTACAGGGAACACCGGGGAGCTGTTTTTT. The chain is built from TRBV5-1 and TRBJ2-2; tentatively, D is TRBD1 (5 bases). This CDR3 is 15 amino acids long. Germline values: CDR1 SGHRS, CDR2 YFSETQ. Trimming took 0 bases from V and 1 from J, leaving 7 bases between them.

The V and J genes are TRBV6-5 and TRBJ2-1, with D perhaps matching TRBD1 (6 bases). The CDR3 runs to 15 residues. The V end lost 2 bases, the J end lost 3 bases, and 11 bases lay between the germline ends. Germline CDR1 reads MNHEY; CDR2 reads SVGAGI. CDR3 nucleotide sequence: TGTGCCAGCAGTTACGATTCGACAGGCTACAATGAGCAGTTCTTC. Translating it yields CASSYDSTGYNEQFF.

V is TRBV11-2 and J is TRBJ1-1, with D unclear. CDR1 is SGHAT and CDR2 is FQNNGV in the germline V gene. This CDR3 spans 12 amino acids. Trimming shortened V by 1 base and J by 2 bases, and 2 bases separated the two germline ends. The CDR3 spells CASSLANTEAFF. DNA for the CDR3: TGTGCCAGCAGCTTAGCAAACACTGAAGCTTTCTTT.

This chain connects TRBV19 to TRBJ2-3, with 7 nucleotides matching TRBD2. V gave up 3 bases and J gave up 4 bases; unmatched junction bases: 10. CDR1 is LNHDA and CDR2 is SQIVND in the germline V gene (reference sequence). The CDR3 runs to 16 residues. This CDR3 reads CASSIGLDRRADTQYF. CDR3 in DNA: TGTGCCAGTAGTATCGGACTAGATCGTCGGGCAGATACGCAGTATTTT.